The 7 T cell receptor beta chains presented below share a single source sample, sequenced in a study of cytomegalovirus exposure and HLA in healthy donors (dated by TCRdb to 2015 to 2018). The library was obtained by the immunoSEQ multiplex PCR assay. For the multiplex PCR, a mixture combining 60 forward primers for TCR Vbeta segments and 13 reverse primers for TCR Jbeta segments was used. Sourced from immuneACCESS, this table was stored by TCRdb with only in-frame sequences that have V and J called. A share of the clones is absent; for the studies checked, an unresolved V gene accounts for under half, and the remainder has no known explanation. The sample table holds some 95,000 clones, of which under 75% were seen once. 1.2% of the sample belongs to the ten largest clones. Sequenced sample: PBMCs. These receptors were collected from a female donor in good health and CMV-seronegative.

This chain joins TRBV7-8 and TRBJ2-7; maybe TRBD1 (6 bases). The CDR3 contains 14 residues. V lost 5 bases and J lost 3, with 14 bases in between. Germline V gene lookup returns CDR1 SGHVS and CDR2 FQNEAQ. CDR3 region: CASSAQGQYYEQYF. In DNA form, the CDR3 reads TGTGCCAGCAGCGCGCAGGGGCAATACTACGAGCAGTACTTC. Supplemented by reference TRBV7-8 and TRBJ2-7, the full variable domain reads GAGVSQSPRYKVAKRGQDVALRCDPISGHVSLFWYQQALGQGPEFLTYFQNEAQLDKSGLPSDRFFAERPEGSVSTLKIQRTQQEDSAVYLCASSAQGQYYEQYFGPGTRLTVT.

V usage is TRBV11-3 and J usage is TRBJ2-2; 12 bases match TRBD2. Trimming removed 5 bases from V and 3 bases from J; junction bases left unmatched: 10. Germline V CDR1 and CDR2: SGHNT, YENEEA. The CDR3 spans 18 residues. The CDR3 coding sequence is TGTGCCAGCAGCACCCGACTGACTAGCGGGGGATACACCGGGGAGCTGTTTTTT. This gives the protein CASSTRLTSGGYTGELFF.

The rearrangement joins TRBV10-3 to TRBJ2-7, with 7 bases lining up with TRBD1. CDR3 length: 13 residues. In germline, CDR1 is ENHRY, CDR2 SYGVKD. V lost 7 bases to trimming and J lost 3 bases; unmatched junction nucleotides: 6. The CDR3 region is CAITPGQSYEQYF. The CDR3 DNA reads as TGTGCCATCACGCCGGGACAGAGCTACGAGCAGTACTTC.

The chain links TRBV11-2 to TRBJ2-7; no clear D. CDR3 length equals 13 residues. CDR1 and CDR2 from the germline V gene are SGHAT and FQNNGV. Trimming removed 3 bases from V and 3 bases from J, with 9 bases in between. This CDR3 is CASSFSRHYEQYF. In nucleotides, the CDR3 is TGTGCCAGCAGCTTTTCCCGACACTACGAGCAGTACTTC. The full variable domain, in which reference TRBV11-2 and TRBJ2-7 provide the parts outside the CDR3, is EAGVAQSPRYKIIEKRQSVAFWCNPISGHATLYWYQQILGQGPKLLIQFQNNGVVDDSQLPKDRFSAERLKGVDSTLKIQPAKLEDSAVYLCASSFSRHYEQYFGPGTRLTVT.

The CDR3, as DNA: TGTGCCAGCAGTTACGACGGAGGGTACTATGGCTACACCTTC. Translating it yields CASSYDGGYYGYTF. The chain is built from TRBV6-5 and TRBJ1-2, with D unclear. The V end lost 2 bases, the J end lost 3 bases, and 10 bases lay between the germline ends. The CDR3 spans 14 residues. Germline CDR1 reads MNHEY; CDR2 reads SVGAGI.

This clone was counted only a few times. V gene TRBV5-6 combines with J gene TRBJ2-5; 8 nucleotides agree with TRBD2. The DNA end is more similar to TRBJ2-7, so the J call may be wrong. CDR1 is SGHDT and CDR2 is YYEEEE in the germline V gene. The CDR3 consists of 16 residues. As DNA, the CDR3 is TGTGCCAGCAGCCCCGATAGCGGGACTATCTCCTACGAGCAGTACTTC. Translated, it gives CASSPDSGTISYEQYF.

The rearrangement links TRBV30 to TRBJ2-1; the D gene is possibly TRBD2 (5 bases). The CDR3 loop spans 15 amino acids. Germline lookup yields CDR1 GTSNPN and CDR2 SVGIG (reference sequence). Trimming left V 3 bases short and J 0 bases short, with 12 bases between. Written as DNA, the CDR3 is TGTGCCTGGAGCCCCCCAAGCGGCTCCTACAATGAGCAGTTCTTC. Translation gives CAWSPPSGSYNEQFF.